The 10 T cell receptor beta chains below were found in one sample sequenced in a study of blood T cell repertoires in COVID-19 (dated by TCRdb to 2019 to 2021). To prepare the library, the immunoSEQ multiplex PCR assay was applied. In its TCRdb copy, this immuneACCESS table keeps in-frame sequences only and misses some clones. Where compared with another copy, unresolved V genes explain less than half of these, and the others have no known cause. This sample comprises about 390,000 clones, around nine tenths of them detected only once. Of the sample, roughly a tenth falls within the top ten clones. Source material: PBMCs or T cells enriched from blood (not recorded which). All receptors come from a woman aged 45-65 years who had recovered from COVID-19.

The V call is TRBV19, the J call TRBJ1-4; no definite D call. Looked up from germline, CDR1 is LNHDA and CDR2 is SQIVND (reference sequence). This CDR3 is 14 amino acids long. V lost 3 bases, J lost 5 bases, and 10 bases lay in between. The CDR3 loop reads CASSIGKRNEKLFF. CDR3 in DNA: TGTGCCAGTAGTATTGGCAAGAGGAATGAAAAACTGTTTTTT.

This chain links TRBV10-3 with TRBJ1-1; D is perhaps TRBD1 (5 bases). The CDR3 is made up of 14 amino acids. V lost 10 bases and J lost 4, with 19 bases in between. Germline CDR1 and CDR2: ENHRY and SYGVKD. The CDR3 is CATTLSQGPTEAFF. CDR3 nucleotides: TGTGCCACGACCCTCTCCCAGGGTCCCACTGAAGCTTTCTTT.

The chain uses TRBV6-5 and TRBJ1-2; TRBD1 matches at 8 bases. Looked up from germline, CDR1 is MNHEY and CDR2 is SVGAGI. J was trimmed by 6 bases and V by 10 bases; bases with no gene match: 4. The CDR3 is 11 amino acids. The CDR3 region has the DNA TGTGCCACTCAGGGGGCCCATGGCTACACCTTC. Its translation: CATQGAHGYTF.

This clone was counted between two and nine times. The V call is TRBV4-2, the J call TRBJ1-1, with D possibly matching TRBD1 (6 bases). Germline CDR1 reads LGHNA; CDR2 reads YNFKEQ. The CDR3 is made up of 16 amino acids. Trimming removed 0 bases at V and 1 base at J, with 12 bases between. The CDR3 DNA follows: TGTGCCAGCAGCCAAGATCGGGGGGCTGGGAACACTGAAGCTTTCTTT. Protein sequence: CASSQDRGAGNTEAFF.

V and J are TRBV12-5 and TRBJ2-1, with D perhaps matching TRBD2 (5 bases). The CDR3 is 14 residues long. The V and J ends lost 3 bases and 4 bases respectively, with 10 bases between them. The V gene's germline CDR1 is LGHNT and CDR2 FRNRAP. Here the CDR3 reads CASGLTRTYNEQFF. CDR3 DNA sequence: TGTGCTAGTGGTTTAACCCGGACTTACAATGAGCAGTTCTTC.

Concerning this clone itself: A junction boundary mismatches the germline segment, possibly from a read error. The chain carries TRBV7-7 and TRBJ2-5, with TRBD1 identical over 11 bases. Germline-derived CDR1 and CDR2 are SSHAT and FNYEAQ (reference sequence). The CDR3 has 15 residues. The DNA of the CDR3 is TGTGCTAGCAGCTTCAGGACAGGGGGCCAGGAGACCCAGTACTTC. Translation gives CASSFRTGGQETQYF.

This chain links TRBV20-1 with TRBJ1-5, with a possible D match to TRBD1 (6 bases). V lost 3 bases and J lost 4, with 13 bases in between. The CDR3 spans 14 residues. CDR1 is DFQATT, CDR2 SNEGSKA, per germline (reference sequence). The CDR3: CSASGGGENQPQHF. The CDR3 DNA reads as TGCAGTGCTAGTGGCGGGGGCGAGAATCAGCCCCAGCATTTT.

The chain has TRBV5-4 and TRBJ1-5; D unclear. CDR3 length: 13 residues. V was cut by 2 bases and J by 11 bases, with 14 bases left in between. Germline V gene lookup returns CDR1 SGHNT and CDR2 YYREEE (reference sequence). CDR3 nucleotides: TGTGCCAGCAGCTTTGGGCCCCGGTTCTCCCAGCATTTT. Translated, it gives CASSFGPRFSQHF.

This chain connects TRBV2 to TRBJ1-1; D remains unclear. Germline V gene lookup returns CDR1 SNHLY and CDR2 FYNNEI. The V end was cut by 9 bases, the J end by 7 bases, with 12 bases between. The CDR3 loop spans 11 amino acids. The CDR3 is CASRVRGEAFF. CDR3 DNA: TGTGCCAGTAGGGTTCGGGGTGAAGCTTTCTTT.

This chain joins TRBV4-2 and TRBJ2-1, with D perhaps matching TRBD2 (6 bases). Germline loops: CDR1 LGHNA, CDR2 YNFKEQ. This CDR3 is 14 amino acids long. V was trimmed by 2 bases and J by 8 bases, leaving 13 bases between them. The DNA for the CDR3 is TGTGCCAGCAGCCAACAAGGAGGGCTAGATGAGCAGTTCTTC. Amino acids: CASSQQGGLDEQFF.